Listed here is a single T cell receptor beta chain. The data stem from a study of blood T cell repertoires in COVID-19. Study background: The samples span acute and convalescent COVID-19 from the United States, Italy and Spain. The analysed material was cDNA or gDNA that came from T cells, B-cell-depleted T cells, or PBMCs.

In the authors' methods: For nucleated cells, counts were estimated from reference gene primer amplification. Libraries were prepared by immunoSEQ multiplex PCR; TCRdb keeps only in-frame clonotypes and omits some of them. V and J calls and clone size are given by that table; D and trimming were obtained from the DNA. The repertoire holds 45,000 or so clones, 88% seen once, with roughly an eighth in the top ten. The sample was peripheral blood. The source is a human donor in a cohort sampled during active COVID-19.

The CDR3 DNA reads as TGCGCCAGCAGCTTGTGGGGGACTCCCGACAATGAGCAGTTCTTC. Protein: CASSLWGTPDNEQFF. The chain couples TRBV5-1 to TRBJ2-1; possibly TRBD2 for D (6 bases). Trimming left V 1 base short and J 5 bases short, with 13 bases between. CDR3 length equals 15 residues. Germline V gene lookup returns CDR1 SGHRS and CDR2 YFSETQ.